The 29 T cell receptor beta chains reported below all come from one sample, sequenced in a study of blood T cell repertoires in COVID-19. The data were produced by immunoSEQ multiplex PCR, yet TCRdb's version contains in-frame clones alone and is incomplete. The data hold over 150,000 clones, with around four fifths observed a single time. The specimen was PBMCs or T cells enriched from blood (not recorded which). These receptors all stem from a woman aged 45-59 years who had recovered from COVID-19.

The genes are TRBV28 and TRBJ2-6; possibly TRBD1 for D (5 bases). The V gene lost 4 bases and the J gene lost 2 bases, with 9 bases spanning the gap. The CDR3 totals 15 residues. Germline V lookup: CDR1 MDHEN, CDR2 SYDVKM. The CDR3 DNA follows: TGTGCCAGCAGTTCCCCAGGGACTGGGGCCAACGTCCTGACTTTC. Translated: CASSSPGTGANVLTF.

The chain recombines TRBV2 with TRBJ2-3, with 9 positions matching TRBD1. The V and J ends lost 4 bases and 2 bases, in that order; junction bases with no gene match: 7. The germline V gene encodes CDR1 SNHLY and CDR2 FYNNEI. This CDR3 has 16 amino acids. The CDR3 reads CASSGGTGSYTDTQYF. The DNA of the CDR3 is TGTGCCAGCAGTGGAGGGACAGGGTCCTACACAGATACGCAGTATTTT. Full variable domain (outside the CDR3, taken from reference TRBV2 and TRBJ2-3): EPEVTQTPSHQVTQMGQEVILRCVPISNHLYFYWYRQILGQKVEFLVSFYNNEISEKSEIFDDQFSVERPDGSNFTLKIRSTKLEDSAMYFCASSGGTGSYTDTQYFGPGTRLTVL.

V and J are TRBV28 and TRBJ1-2, with TRBD1 matching over 8 bases. This CDR3 region has 15 residues. V was clipped by 6 bases and J by 4 bases; unmatched bases: 10. The germline V gene has CDR1 MDHEN and CDR2 SYDVKM. CDR3 nucleotide sequence: TGTGCCAGCAGACCTTCTGACAGGGGTGCCTATGGCTACACCTTC. It codes for CASRPSDRGAYGYTF.

This chain connects TRBV11-1 to TRBJ1-6; possible D gene TRBD1, 5 bases. The CDR3 length is 14 residues. Germline CDR1 SGHAT, CDR2 FQDESV (reference sequence). The V gene lost 4 bases and the J gene lost 8 bases, with 12 bases spanning the gap. CDR3 loop: CASSSRARDSPLHF. The DNA for the CDR3 is TGTGCCAGCAGCTCACGGGCCAGGGATTCACCCCTCCACTTT.

CDR3 nucleotides: TGTGCCGGCAAATTTGCGCCGAATAGCAATCAGCCCCAGCATTTT. Protein product: CAGKFAPNSNQPQHF. The rearrangement links TRBV6-5 to TRBJ1-5; no definite D call. Germline CDR1 reads MNHEY; CDR2 reads SVGAGI. V gave up 11 bases and J gave up 0 bases, with 17 bases separating them. The CDR3 loop spans 15 amino acids.

This CDR3 reads CATTSGARYSNQPQHF. The CDR3 DNA follows: TGTGCCACCACATCTGGAGCCCGATATAGCAATCAGCCCCAGCATTTT. V usage is TRBV28 and J usage is TRBJ1-5, with no clear D. CDR1 is MDHEN and CDR2 is SYDVKM in the germline V gene. Deletions cut 10 bases from V and 0 bases from J, with 19 bases between. The CDR3 loop spans 16 amino acids.

This sequence joins TRBV24-1 and TRBJ1-1; a possible D gene is TRBD1 (6 bases). CDR1 KGHDR and CDR2 SFDVKD come from the germline V gene. Trimming cost V 7 bases and J 1 base, with 15 bases left between them. The CDR3 sequence is 15 residues long. The CDR3 DNA reads as TGTGCCACCAGGGGGGGGGCAGGGAGGAACACTGAAGCTTTCTTT. Translated: CATRGGAGRNTEAFF.

This clone was seen a few times. V and J are TRBV10-3 and TRBJ1-4; 12 nucleotides match TRBD1. Germline CDR1 and CDR2: ENHRY and SYGVKD. The V gene end was trimmed by 1 base and the J gene end by 7 bases; junction bases not matched to a gene: 10. The CDR3 extends over 18 amino acids. The CDR3 protein is CAISEFEGWDRGREKLFF. Here the CDR3 DNA reads TGTGCCATCAGTGAGTTCGAAGGCTGGGACAGGGGGCGTGAAAAACTGTTTTTT.

This clone was recorded many times. This chain joins TRBV7-3 and TRBJ1-3; no firm D call. Trimming took off 2 bases at V and 7 bases at J, with 9 bases between the two ends. The CDR3 runs to 13 residues. Germline lookup yields CDR1 SGHTA and CDR2 FQGTGA. This chain's CDR3 is CASSLGEGNTIYF. DNA of the CDR3: TGTGCCAGCAGCTTAGGGGAGGGCAACACCATATATTTT.

V usage is TRBV2 and J usage is TRBJ2-1; 11 bases agree with TRBD2. CDR1 is SNHLY, CDR2 FYNNEI, per germline. Unmatched junction bases numbered 0, after V lost 4 bases and J lost 7 bases. This CDR3 has 13 amino acids. CDR3 sequence reads: CASSGLAGNEQFF. The CDR3 DNA sequence: TGTGCCAGCAGTGGACTAGCGGGAAATGAGCAGTTCTTC.

The DNA of the CDR3 is TGTGCCAGCAGCGTGACAGATAGCAATCAGCCCCAGCATTTT. Translation: CASSVTDSNQPQHF. The V gene is TRBV9, the J gene TRBJ1-5; a possible D gene is TRBD1 (5 bases). The germline V gene has CDR1 SGDLS and CDR2 YYNGEE. Trimming removed 2 bases at V and 0 bases at J, with 6 bases between. The CDR3 is 14 residues long.

This clone was found a few times. The chain couples TRBV10-1 to TRBJ1-2, with D possibly matching TRBD1 (6 bases). The germline CDR1 and CDR2 sequences are WNHNN and SYGVQD (reference sequence). V was cut by 4 bases and J by 1 base, with 16 bases left in between. The CDR3 has 16 residues. The DNA of the CDR3 is TGCGCCAGCAGTGTGGACAGAGAACTTCTTAACTATGGCTACACCTTC. Amino acid sequence: CASSVDRELLNYGYTF.

The rearrangement joins TRBV6-5 to TRBJ2-7; D is unresolved. This CDR3 has 12 amino acids. V lost 5 bases to trimming and J lost 4 bases, with 9 bases between them. The V gene's germline CDR1 is MNHEY and CDR2 SVGAGI. CDR3 sequence reads: CASSPMEYEQYF. The CDR3 coding sequence is TGTGCCAGCAGTCCCATGGAGTACGAGCAGTACTTC.

For the CDR3, the DNA is TGTGCCAGCAGTCTTACTAGCGGGAGGTTCAATGAGCAGTTCTTC. Its protein product is CASSLTSGRFNEQFF. This chain connects TRBV28 to TRBJ2-1, with 12 bases matching TRBD2. Trimming removed 5 bases from V and 6 bases from J; junction bases left unmatched: 5. This CDR3 has 15 residues. Germline V gives CDR1 MDHEN, CDR2 SYDVKM. The variable domain in full, with the rest retrieved from reference TRBV28 and TRBJ2-1, is DVKVTQSSRYLVKRTGEKVFLECVQDMDHENMFWYRQDPGLGLRLIYFSYDVKMKEKGDIPEGYSVSREKKERFSLILESASTNQTSMYLCASSLTSGRFNEQFFGPGTRLTVL.

The rearrangement uses TRBV15 and TRBJ2-7, with 7 bases aligning to TRBD1. V lost 0 bases to trimming and J lost 2 bases; unmatched junction nucleotides: 7. This CDR3 is 16 amino acids long. Germline V gene lookup returns CDR1 LNHNV and CDR2 YYDKDF (reference sequence). CDR3 sequence (DNA): TGTGCCACCAGCAGAGATCCCCCGGACAGGCCCTACGAGCAGTACTTC. As protein: CATSRDPPDRPYEQYF.

The gene calls are TRBV7-9 and TRBJ1-2; TRBD1 matches 7 bases. The CDR3 extends over 16 amino acids. Germline V gene sequence: CDR1 SEHNR, CDR2 FQNEAQ (reference sequence). V lost 0 bases to trimming and J lost 7 bases; unmatched junction nucleotides: 11. The CDR3 DNA follows: TGTGCCAGCAGCTTAGCAGACAGGGAACATATAGGTGGCTACACCTTC. Translation gives CASSLADREHIGGYTF.

The sample holds one count of this clone. V and J are TRBV28 and TRBJ1-6; TRBD1 is a possible D gene (5 bases). With 2 bases removed from V and 15 bases from J, the gap between germline ends came to 23 bases. The CDR3 is 16 residues long. Germline assignment: CDR1 MDHEN and CDR2 SYDVKM. The CDR3 is CASSLNQAEGLTILHF. In nucleotides, the CDR3 is TGTGCCAGCAGTTTAAACCAGGCCGAGGGACTGACAATCCTCCACTTT.

Details on this clone: Germline is not matched at one junction end, which may reflect a read error. The V call is TRBV5-3, the J call TRBJ2-2; 7 bases are shared with TRBD1. Being an ORF, TRBV5-3 has a function that is uncertain. This CDR3 is built from 15 residues. In DNA form, the CDR3 reads TGTGCCAGAAGCTTCGACAGGGTGGAACACCGGGGAGCTGTTTTT. It codes for CARSFDRVEHRGAVF.

This clone was detected only a few times. The chain combines TRBV29-1 with TRBJ1-1; 8 nucleotides align to TRBD1. Germline CDR1 SQVTM, CDR2 ANQGSEA. CDR3 length: 13 residues. Trimming removed 6 bases from V and 1 base from J; junction bases left unmatched: 4. The CDR3: CSVRGTGNTEAFF. The CDR3 bases are TGCAGCGTGAGGGGGACAGGGAACACTGAAGCTTTCTTT.

The chain combines TRBV5-5 with TRBJ2-7; 7 bases line up with TRBD1. The junction had 9 bases not matched to a gene; V was cut back by 5 bases and J by 1 base. The CDR3 is made up of 15 amino acids. CDR1 is SGHKS, CDR2 YYEKEE, per germline (reference sequence). The CDR3 sequence is CASSSDRVSSYEQYF. The CDR3 bases are TGTGCCAGCAGTTCCGACAGGGTTAGTTCCTACGAGCAGTACTTC.

CDR3 sequence: CAAQAEQLHGYTF. The CDR3 nucleotides are TGTGCCGCCCAGGCAGAACAGCTTCATGGCTACACCTTC. The rearrangement uses TRBV28 and TRBJ1-2; D remains unclear. Germline V CDR1 and CDR2: MDHEN, SYDVKM. V shed 11 bases and J shed 6 bases, with 19 bases lying between them. The CDR3 consists of 13 residues.

The chain couples TRBV4-2 to TRBJ2-3; 13 bases map to TRBD2. CDR1 is LGHNA, CDR2 YNFKEQ, per germline. Unmatched junction bases numbered 8, after V lost 0 bases and J lost 5 bases. This CDR3 is built from 18 residues. The CDR3 sequence is CASSQDQGLAGMEDTQYF. Here the CDR3 DNA reads TGTGCCAGCAGCCAAGATCAGGGACTAGCGGGAATGGAAGATACGCAGTATTTT.

The chain couples TRBV28 to TRBJ2-1; 10 bases agree with TRBD1. The CDR3 is made up of 15 amino acids. CDR1 is MDHEN and CDR2 is SYDVKM in the germline V gene. V was pared by 5 bases and J by 8 bases, with 9 bases of the junction left unmatched. The CDR3 bases are TGTGCCAGCAGTCCGGGACAGGGGAGCTTTGATGAGCAGTTCTTC. This translates into CASSPGQGSFDEQFF. The full variable domain, rest sourced from reference TRBV28 and TRBJ2-1, is DVKVTQSSRYLVKRTGEKVFLECVQDMDHENMFWYRQDPGLGLRLIYFSYDVKMKEKGDIPEGYSVSREKKERFSLILESASTNQTSMYLCASSPGQGSFDEQFFGPGTRLTVL.

The V gene is TRBV5-1, the J gene TRBJ1-6; 7 bases line up with TRBD1. From germline, CDR1 is SGHRS and CDR2 YFSETQ. J was trimmed by 3 bases and V by 4 bases; bases with no gene match: 4. The length of the CDR3 is 15 residues. Here the CDR3 DNA reads TGCGCCAGCAGCCAGGGACAGCACTATAATTCACCCCTCCACTTT. Amino acids: CASSQGQHYNSPLHF.

V gene TRBV5-1 combines with J gene TRBJ1-2; no firm D call. Germline CDR1 reads SGHRS; CDR2 reads YFSETQ. The CDR3 contains 13 residues. Trimming cost V 4 bases and J 6 bases, with 13 bases left between them. CDR3 in DNA: TGCGCCAGCAGCAGACACACGAGTGATGGCTACACCTTC. The encoded protein is CASSRHTSDGYTF.

The CDR3 sequence: CASSRRLAGAIDTQYF. In nucleotides, the CDR3 is TGCGCCAGCAGCCGAAGACTAGCGGGAGCGATAGATACGCAGTATTTT. This sequence joins TRBV5-1 and TRBJ2-3; TRBD2 matches 12 bases. Trimming cost V 4 bases and J 5 bases; bases outside gene matches: 8. Per the germline V gene, CDR1 is SGHRS and CDR2 is YFSETQ. This CDR3 has 16 amino acids. Based on the CDR3 plus reference TRBV5-1 and TRBJ2-3, the full variable domain is KAGVTQTPRYLIKTRGQQVTLSCSPISGHRSVSWYQQTPGQGLQFLFEYFSETQRNKGNFPGRFSGRQFSNSRSEMNVSTLELGDSALYLCASSRRLAGAIDTQYFGPGTRLTVL.

V usage is TRBV10-2 and J usage is TRBJ1-4, with 8 bases aligning to TRBD1. The CDR3 spans 15 residues. With V trimmed by 0 bases and J by 8 bases, 5 bases remained unmatched. CDR1 WSHSY and CDR2 SAAADI come from the germline V gene. This chain's CDR3 is CASSESGTGWEKLFF. DNA for the CDR3: TGCGCCAGCAGTGAGTCCGGGACAGGATGGGAAAAACTGTTTTTT.

The DNA for the CDR3 is TGTGCCACCAGTGATTTGCTCGGTAGTGGCTACACCTTC. Translating gives CATSDLLGSGYTF. The chain carries TRBV24-1 and TRBJ1-2; D gene uncertain. This CDR3 spans 13 amino acids. Germline V gene data show CDR1 as KGHDR and CDR2 as SFDVKD. Between the trimmed V and J ends, which lost 0 bases and 7 bases, there was a span of 8 bases.

The V call is TRBV6-5, the J call TRBJ1-2; 9 bases align to TRBD1. V lost 2 bases, J lost 4 bases, and 5 bases stayed unmatched. Germline V lookup: CDR1 MNHEY, CDR2 SVGAGI. The length of the CDR3 is 15 residues. The CDR3 protein is CASSYPGQGSYGYTF. CDR3 coding DNA: TGTGCCAGCAGTTACCCGGGACAGGGCTCCTATGGCTACACCTTC.